Included here is one TCR beta chain sequence, with context. Its antigen is unknown. This CDR3 is built from 14 residues. Trimming shortened V by 2 bases and J by 8 bases, and 11 bases separated the two germline ends. Germline lookup yields CDR1 SGDLS and CDR2 YYNGEE. This record comes from a study of T cell responses to AZD1222 COVID-19 vaccine. Across the study: Second-dose timings of about 4 or about 12 weeks were pooled.

The repertoire was sequenced with immunoSEQ multiplex PCR; TCRdb's copy has only in-frame clones and lacks some. The data hold 90,000 to 130,000 clones, with around 84% observed a single time. Regarding the study as a whole: Nearly half of spike-specific TCRs reportedly go after variant regions that carry no mutations. Possibly, clonal diversity was underestimated; donors were largely white British and included more females. Only a handful of AZD1222 recipients were seropositive at baseline.

The sample was peripheral blood, taken on day 0 of AZD1222 vaccination. The TCR sequence derives from an adult in good health. This chain uses TRBV9 with TRBJ1-6; D is undetermined. The CDR3 region is CASSVRPSDSPLHF. The CDR3 coding sequence is TGTGCCAGCAGCGTCCGGCCCTCTGATTCACCCCTCCACTTT.